Shown below are 20 T cell receptor beta chains from a single sample sequenced in a study of T cells in Graves' hyperthyroidism and ophthalmopathy. RNA transcripts were the template for amplifying TCR beta CDR3 regions. Using the HTBI primer set, a first-round RT-PCR was run on the TCR CDR3. TCRdb passed the multiplex PCR reads through MiXCR, listing each CDR3 protein once. The repertoire includes roughly 700,000 distinct CDR3 sequences, around 15% of them detected once, and roughly a tenth sits in the top ten. The sequencing input was blood. These receptors all come from a woman under 30 with Graves' hyperthyroidism.

This clonotype has a count of ten or more. The chain employs TRBV29-1 and TRBJ2-7; 7 bases match TRBD1. CDR3 length equals 14 residues. V dropped 4 bases and J dropped 6; count of bases not matched to a gene: 12. Germline-derived CDR1 and CDR2 are SQVTM and ANQGSEA. CDR3 bases: TGCAGCGTTGTATGGTTAAGGGGGCTGGGCGAGCAGTACTTC. Amino acid sequence: CSVVWLRGLGEQYF.

The sample holds many counts of this clonotype. The V gene is TRBV15, the J gene TRBJ2-4; 8 bases align to TRBD1. Germline values: CDR1 LNHNV, CDR2 YYDKDF (reference sequence). The CDR3 totals 20 residues. Germline trimming cut 5 bases from V and 1 base from J; bases unmatched to any gene: 19. The CDR3 is CATSPGGQASTLAAKNIQYF. DNA of the CDR3: TGTGCCACCAGCCCAGGGGGACAGGCTTCCACCCTGGCGGCCAAAAACATTCAGTACTTC.

This clonotype was recorded at least ten times. The rearrangement links TRBV12-3 or TRBV12-4 to TRBJ2-2, with D maybe TRBD2 (6 bases). Trimming stripped 6 bases from V and 1 base from J, with 9 bases between. The CDR3 extends over 14 amino acids. CDR3 residues: CASRGGGNTGELFF. CDR3 bases: TGTGCCAGCAGGGGAGGAGGGAACACCGGGGAGCTGTTTTTT.

This clonotype occurred a few times. V gene TRBV6-1 combines with J gene TRBJ1-6; D unclear. This CDR3 is 16 amino acids long. Between the trimmed V and J ends, which lost 6 bases and 7 bases, there was a span of 19 bases. Per germline, CDR1 MNHNS and CDR2 SASEGT. DNA of the CDR3: TGTGCCAGCAGCCTCTCAGAGTGGCGGAGAAATTCACCCCTCCACTTT. This codes for CASSLSEWRRNSPLHF.

This clonotype was observed many times. The chain is built from TRBV20-1 and TRBJ2-7, with 7 bases matching TRBD2. Trimming at V came to 5 bases and at J to 0 bases, leaving 7 bases not matched to a gene. The germline V gene encodes CDR1 DFQATT and CDR2 SNEGSKA (reference sequence). The CDR3 extends over 14 amino acids. The CDR3 bases are TGCAGTGCTCCCAAAGCGGGAAGCTCCTACGAGCAGTACTTC. Amino acids: CSAPKAGSSYEQYF.

The genes are TRBV6-6 and TRBJ2-2, with 8 bases that match TRBD2. The CDR3 spans 17 residues. The germline V gene has CDR1 MNHNY and CDR2 SVGAGI (reference sequence). V lost 0 bases and J lost 2; bases outside the gene matches: 5. This chain's CDR3 is CASSYSPTSGNTGELFF. In nucleotides, the CDR3 is TGTGCCAGCAGTTACTCCCCTACTAGCGGAAACACCGGGGAGCTGTTTTTT.

The gene calls are TRBV28 and TRBJ2-7; the D call may be TRBD1 or TRBD2 (5 bases each). Trimming took off 11 bases at V and 1 base at J, with 21 bases between the two ends. The CDR3 is 15 amino acids. Germline lookup yields CDR1 MDHEN and CDR2 SYDVKM. The CDR3: CAGNPGQPGSYEQYF. CDR3 nucleotides: TGTGCCGGAAACCCGGGGCAACCCGGATCCTACGAGCAGTACTTC.

This clonotype was seen a few times. The CDR3 does not close with the conserved phenylalanine or tryptophan, likely indicating a read error. The chain recombines TRBV12-3 or TRBV12-4 with TRBJ2-7; 11 nucleotides agree with TRBD1. Trimming removed 6 bases from V and 1 base from J; junction bases left unmatched: 5. The CDR3 runs to 15 residues. The CDR3, as DNA: TGTGCCAGCAGAATTGGACAGGGGGCATCCTACGAGCAGTACTCC. It is translated as CASRIGQGASYEQYS.

Many counts were recorded for this clonotype. J is TRBJ2-7 and V is TRBV4-1, with 10 positions matching TRBD2. This CDR3 is built from 15 residues. The ends lost 1 base at V and 4 bases at J; junction bases unmatched: 4. Looked up from germline, CDR1 is MGHRA and CDR2 is YSYEKL. The CDR3 spells CASSQVWTSGYEQYF. DNA of the CDR3: TGCGCCAGCAGCCAAGTTTGGACTAGCGGTTACGAGCAGTACTTC.

The gene calls are TRBV11-2 and TRBJ1-2; possible D gene TRBD1, 5 bases. The CDR3 is 16 amino acids. The ends were cut back, 0 bases at V and 7 bases at J, with 18 bases in the middle. The germline V gene encodes CDR1 SGHAT and CDR2 FQNNGV. The CDR3, as DNA: TGTGCCAGCAGCTTAGATCCTGCAGGGTGGTCGGCTGGCTACACCTTC. Translating it yields CASSLDPAGWSAGYTF. The full variable domain, its missing parts supplied by reference TRBV11-2 and TRBJ1-2, is EAGVAQSPRYKIIEKRQSVAFWCNPISGHATLYWYQQILGQGPKLLIQFQNNGVVDDSQLPKDRFSAERLKGVDSTLKIQPAKLEDSAVYLCASSLDPAGWSAGYTFGSGTRLTVV.

The chain has TRBV20-1 and TRBJ2-3; no firm D call. In germline, CDR1 is DFQATT, CDR2 SNEGSKA (reference sequence). V was clipped by 4 bases and J by 2 bases, with 13 bases between them. There are 14 residues in the CDR3. CDR3 sequence reads: CSATPADHTDTQYF. In nucleotides, the CDR3 is TGCAGTGCTACTCCAGCCGACCACACAGATACGCAGTATTTT.

This clonotype showed up just a few times. V usage is TRBV12-3 or TRBV12-4 and J usage is TRBJ1-6; 9 positions match TRBD1. V shed 6 bases, J shed 7 bases, and the junction held 7 bases outside the gene matches. The CDR3 loop spans 15 amino acids. The CDR3 DNA follows: TGTGCCAGCAGCCTGGGACAGGGAAGAAATTCACCCCTCCACTTT. Protein sequence: CASSLGQGRNSPLHF.

This clonotype was seen repeatedly, ten times or more. The chain links TRBV4-1 to TRBJ2-7, with 7 bases matching TRBD2. The CDR3 is 16 amino acids. Germline CDR1 and CDR2: MGHRA and YSYEKL. The V segment lost 0 bases and the J segment 0 bases; nucleotides outside the gene matches: 5. CDR3 bases: TGCGCCAGCAGCCAAGAACAGCGGGAAAGCTCCTACGAGCAGTACTTC. As protein: CASSQEQRESSYEQYF.

This clonotype was seen repeatedly, ten times or more. The V gene is TRBV6-5, the J gene TRBJ1-6; D ambiguous. CDR1 MNHEY and CDR2 SVGAGI come from the germline V gene. V was cut by 1 base and J by 8 bases, with 6 bases left in between. The CDR3 is 13 residues long. The CDR3 sequence: CASSYFGDSPLHF. The CDR3 DNA sequence: TGTGCCAGCAGTTACTTCGGGGATTCACCCCTCCACTTT.

This clonotype was counted many times. The CDR3 bases are TGCAGTGCTAGGTACCCTAGTCTCTCCTACAATGAGCAGTTCTTC. Protein product: CSARYPSLSYNEQFF. The chain uses TRBV20-1 and TRBJ2-1; no reliable D call. The CDR3 spans 15 residues. Germline V lookup: CDR1 DFQATT, CDR2 SNEGSKA (reference sequence). Trimming shortened V by 3 bases and J by 0 bases, and 12 bases separated the two germline ends.

This clonotype was counted a few times. The V gene is TRBV7-9, the J gene TRBJ2-1; 8 bases map to TRBD2. This CDR3 spans 15 amino acids. Germline V CDR1 and CDR2: SEHNR, FQNEAQ (reference sequence). V was clipped by 5 bases and J by 5 bases; unmatched bases: 8. The CDR3 nucleotides are TGTGCCAGCAGCCTAGGGGACGGGAGGGACAATGAGCAGTTCTTC. Encoded protein: CASSLGDGRDNEQFF.

This clonotype was recorded at least ten times. V is TRBV6-1 and J is TRBJ1-5; TRBD1 agrees at 9 bases. The CDR3 spans 15 residues. Trimming cost V 7 bases and J 0 bases; bases outside gene matches: 4. In germline, CDR1 is MNHNS, CDR2 SASEGT. CDR3 bases: TGTGCCAGCATACAGGGGGCAAATAGCAATCAGCCCCAGCATTTT. The encoded protein is CASIQGANSNQPQHF.

The genes are TRBV6-2 or TRBV6-3 and TRBJ1-2; tentatively, D is TRBD1 (5 bases). Trimming shortened V by 8 bases and J by 6 bases, and 31 bases separated the two germline ends. This CDR3 spans 18 amino acids. Germline CDR1 MNHEY, CDR2 SVGEGT. CDR3 in amino acids: CASFERRIRREGLNGYTF. For the CDR3, the DNA is TGTGCCAGCTTCGAACGCCGGATCAGGCGAGAGGGGTTGAATGGCTACACCTTC.

In this sample, this clonotype turned up a few times. The J gene is TRBJ2-7, the V gene TRBV6-2 or TRBV6-3; perhaps TRBD1 as D (7 bases). The CDR3 is 17 amino acids. Germline values: CDR1 MNHEY, CDR2 SVGEGT. V was trimmed by 2 bases and J by 4 bases, leaving 21 bases between them. The CDR3 DNA is TGTGCCAGCAGTTACCCTACAGACAGGGACTTTTTGTACGAGCAGTACTTC. Residues: CASSYPTDRDFLYEQYF.

There are a few counts of this clonotype. The rearrangement links TRBV3-1 to TRBJ2-1, with D hard to call. Germline V gene data show CDR1 as LGHDT and CDR2 as YNNKEL (reference sequence). The CDR3 sequence is 16 residues long. Trimming shortened V by 2 bases and J by 1 base, and 12 bases separated the two germline ends. The CDR3: CASSQMTAVSYNEQFF. The CDR3 DNA follows: TGTGCCAGCAGCCAAATGACGGCGGTGTCCTACAATGAGCAGTTCTTC.